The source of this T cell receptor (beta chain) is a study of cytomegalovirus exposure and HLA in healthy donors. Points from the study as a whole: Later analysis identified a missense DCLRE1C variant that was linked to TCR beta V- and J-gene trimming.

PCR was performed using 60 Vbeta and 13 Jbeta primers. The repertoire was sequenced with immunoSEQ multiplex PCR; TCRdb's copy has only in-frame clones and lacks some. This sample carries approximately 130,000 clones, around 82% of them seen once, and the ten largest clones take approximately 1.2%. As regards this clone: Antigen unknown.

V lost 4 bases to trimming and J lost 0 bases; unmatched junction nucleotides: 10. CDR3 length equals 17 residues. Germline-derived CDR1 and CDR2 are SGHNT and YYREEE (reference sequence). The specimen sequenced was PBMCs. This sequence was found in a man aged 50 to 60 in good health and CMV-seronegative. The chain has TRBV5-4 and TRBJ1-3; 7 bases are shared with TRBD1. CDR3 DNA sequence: TGTGCCAGCAGCGCTGCACGGGACAGAAACTCTGGAAACACCATATATTTT. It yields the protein CASSAARDRNSGNTIYF.